This T cell receptor beta chain was documented in a study of T cells expressing NK-cell markers. Study-wide context: It was sorted CD3+CD56-NKG2C+, CD3+CD56+NKG2C- and CD3+CD56+NKG2C+ T cells that provided the TCR beta repertoires.

The V gene's germline CDR1 is SGHNT and CDR2 YENEEA. The CDR3 length is 13 residues. From the 5' RACE reads, TCRdb lists one entry per CDR3 protein and no DNA. This sample's clone table lists some 500,000 distinct CDR3 sequences. The origin of this receptor is a woman between 50 and 59 years old in good health. Material: blood T cells: a sorted CD56 or NKG2C T cell subset, CD4+ or CD8+ T cells, or bulk PBMC T cells (not recorded which). The V gene is TRBV11-3, the J gene TRBJ2-1; TCRdb's assignment of TRBD1 cannot be checked, as there is no DNA. CDR3 in amino acids: CASSLATGFWQFF.